The 17 T cell receptor beta chains reported below all come from one sample, sequenced in a study of response to subunit inactivated influenza vaccine. MiXCR, applied by TCRdb to the RT-PCR reads, yields one record per CDR3 protein. The sample holds 200,000 to 300,000 distinct CDR3 sequences, 12% seen once. The sequencing used non-naive T cells sorted from PBMCs, collected 14 to 15 days before vaccination. The receptors originated from a man aged 45-65 years who received an inactivated influenza vaccine.

This clonotype was found a few times. The chain recombines TRBV4-3 with TRBJ1-1; D is undetermined. The V gene's germline CDR1 is LGHNA and CDR2 YSLEER. V lost 0 bases to trimming and J lost 0 bases, with 11 bases between them. The CDR3 extends over 16 amino acids. The CDR3: CASSQELEHLNTEAFF. CDR3 DNA: TGCGCCAGCAGCCAAGAATTGGAACACCTGAACACTGAAGCTTTCTTT.

The table lists this clonotype with a few counts. V and J are TRBV18 and TRBJ2-5; D not resolved. The CDR3 is made up of 15 amino acids. Germline lookup yields CDR1 KGHSH and CDR2 LQKENI. Trimming shortened V by 0 bases and J by 5 bases, and 13 bases separated the two germline ends. The CDR3, as DNA: TGTGCCAGCTCACCACCGGGCATCCCGGAGGAGACCCAGTACTTC. Translation: CASSPPGIPEETQYF.

The V and J genes are TRBV5-1 and TRBJ1-2; D gene ambiguous. The CDR3 length is 14 residues. V was clipped by 4 bases and J by 2 bases, with 12 bases between them. The germline V gene has CDR1 SGHRS and CDR2 YFSETQ. The CDR3 coding sequence is TGCGCCAGCAGCCCAGGAGATACCAACTATGGCTACACCTTC. It yields the protein CASSPGDTNYGYTF.

This clonotype was seen a few times. The rearrangement links TRBV11-1 to TRBJ1-1; tentative D call: TRBD1 (5 bases). Germline V CDR1 and CDR2: SGHAT, FQDESV (reference sequence). The CDR3 runs 15 residues. Deletions cut 5 bases from V and 4 bases from J, with 17 bases between. The CDR3 sequence is CASSPMAFGGTEAFF. For the CDR3, the DNA is TGTGCCAGCAGCCCCATGGCATTCGGGGGCACTGAAGCTTTCTTT. The full variable domain, its missing parts supplied by reference TRBV11-1 and TRBJ1-1, is EAEVAQSPRYKITEKSQAVAFWCDPISGHATLYWYRQILGQGPELLVQFQDESVVDDSQLPKDRFSAERLKGVDSTLKIQPAELGDSAMYLCASSPMAFGGTEAFFGQGTRLTVV.

In its sample, this clonotype was seen many times. This chain uses TRBV18 with TRBJ2-7; D is uncertain. This CDR3 contains 15 residues. V was cut by 3 bases and J by 0 bases, with 12 bases left in between. Germline CDR1 and CDR2: KGHSH and LQKENI. The CDR3 here is CASSPAGRPSYEQYF. DNA for the CDR3: TGTGCCAGCTCACCGGCCGGCAGACCCTCCTACGAGCAGTACTTC. The full variable domain, rest sourced from reference TRBV18 and TRBJ2-7, is NAGVMQNPRHLVRRRGQEARLRCSPMKGHSHVYWYRQLPEEGLKFMVYLQKENIIDESGMPKERFSAEFPKEGPSILRIQQVVRGDSAAYFCASSPAGRPSYEQYFGPGTRLTVT.

The chain joins TRBV5-1 to TRBJ1-4; D ambiguous. Germline assignment: CDR1 SGHRS and CDR2 YFSETQ. Deletions cut 3 bases from V and 8 bases from J, with 20 bases between. The CDR3 runs 16 residues. The CDR3 coding sequence is TGCGCCAGCAGCTCGGGCCCAAACCCATCAAACGAAAAACTGTTTTTT. Residues: CASSSGPNPSNEKLFF.

This chain joins TRBV12-3 or TRBV12-4 and TRBJ1-6, with D maybe TRBD1 (6 bases). V lost 5 bases to trimming and J lost 9 bases, with 17 bases between them. The CDR3 consists of 15 residues. CDR3 nucleotide sequence: TGTGCCAGCAGTGCCTACCAACAGGGAAGTTCACCCCTCCACTTT. It translates to CASSAYQQGSSPLHF.

The genes are TRBV3-1 and TRBJ2-7; either TRBD1 or TRBD2 may supply D (5 bases each). Germline V gene data show CDR1 as LGHDT and CDR2 as YNNKEL (reference sequence). Trimming removed 1 base at V and 0 bases at J, with 10 bases between. There are 15 residues in the CDR3. This CDR3 reads CASSQGAGSSYEQYF. The DNA of the CDR3 is TGTGCCAGCAGCCAAGGGGCAGGGAGCTCCTACGAGCAGTACTTC.

There are many counts of this clonotype. V and J are TRBV27 and TRBJ1-5; D ambiguous. The CDR3 length is 14 residues. The V end was cut by 3 bases, the J end by 6 bases, with 12 bases between. The germline V gene has CDR1 MNHEY and CDR2 SMNVEV (reference sequence). The CDR3 protein is CASSLSLEGQPQHF. CDR3 coding DNA: TGTGCCAGCAGTTTGAGTCTGGAAGGTCAGCCCCAGCATTTT.

The rearrangement joins TRBV30 to TRBJ1-6, with TRBD1 matching 8 bases. The CDR3 runs 14 residues. Unmatched junction bases numbered 3, after V lost 2 bases and J lost 6 bases. Germline CDR1 and CDR2: GTSNPN and SVGIG (reference sequence). The CDR3 sequence is CAWSTGGRNSPLHF. Written as DNA, the CDR3 is TGTGCCTGGAGTACAGGGGGTCGTAATTCACCCCTCCACTTT.

For the CDR3, the DNA is TGCAGTGTCACCCCTTCAGATACGCAGTATTTT. Translated: CSVTPSDTQYF. The chain couples TRBV20-1 to TRBJ2-3; D gene ambiguous. This CDR3 is built from 11 residues. CDR1 and CDR2 from the germline V gene are DFQATT and SNEGSKA (reference sequence). Between the trimmed V and J ends, which lost 7 bases and 4 bases, there was a span of 9 bases.

This clonotype was counted at least ten times. The chain employs TRBV28 and TRBJ2-5; 14 bases are shared with TRBD2. Unmatched junction bases numbered 6, after V lost 2 bases and J lost 1 base. The CDR3 extends over 18 amino acids. The V gene's germline CDR1 is MDHEN and CDR2 SYDVKM. The CDR3 protein is CASSLGTSGSPIQETQYF. The DNA for the CDR3 is TGTGCCAGCAGTTTAGGGACTAGCGGGAGCCCTATCCAAGAGACCCAGTACTTC.

This clonotype was observed a few times. The chain carries TRBV20-1 and TRBJ1-6; 7 bases align to TRBD1. V trimming: 3 bases; J trimming: 10 bases; junction bases outside the gene matches: 9. Germline values: CDR1 DFQATT, CDR2 SNEGSKA (reference sequence). The length of the CDR3 is 14 residues. CDR3: CSASATGTVSPLHF. Here the CDR3 DNA reads TGCAGTGCTAGCGCTACAGGGACAGTGTCACCCCTCCACTTT.

This clonotype was seen a handful of times. This rearrangement joins TRBV20-1 to TRBJ2-7, with 7 bases aligning to TRBD2. CDR3 size: 12 residues. The junction had 9 bases not matched to a gene; V was cut back by 6 bases and J by 7 bases. The germline CDR1 and CDR2 sequences are DFQATT and SNEGSKA (reference sequence). This chain's CDR3 is CSAGPWEGEQYF. CDR3 nucleotide sequence: TGCAGTGCCGGCCCGTGGGAGGGGGAGCAGTACTTC.

This clonotype was seen ten or more times. The CDR3 loop reads CASRVAGGPDTQYF. The DNA for the CDR3 is TGTGCCAGCAGGGTAGCGGGAGGGCCAGATACGCAGTATTTT. The V call is TRBV3-1, the J call TRBJ2-3; 11 positions match TRBD2. Per germline, CDR1 LGHDT and CDR2 YNNKEL (reference sequence). The CDR3 runs to 14 residues. With 6 bases clipped from V and 4 bases from J, the junction kept 3 bases outside the gene matches.

This clonotype was observed a handful of times. This chain connects TRBV11-2 to TRBJ2-1; D is possibly TRBD1 (5 bases). Between the trimmed V and J ends, which lost 5 bases and 2 bases, there was a span of 13 bases. The CDR3 covers 15 residues. Germline V lookup: CDR1 SGHAT, CDR2 FQNNGV. CDR3 region: CASSPTTEAYNEQFF. CDR3 in DNA: TGTGCCAGCAGCCCAACGACAGAAGCCTACAATGAGCAGTTCTTC.

The chain carries TRBV29-1 and TRBJ1-2; the D gene is possibly TRBD1 (6 bases). The germline V and J ends were trimmed by 3 bases and 7 bases, with 12 bases remaining between them. The CDR3 extends over 12 amino acids. Germline CDR1 reads SQVTM; CDR2 reads ANQGSEA. The CDR3 nucleotides read TGCAGCGTTGACCGGGGGCAGTCTGGCTACACCTTC. Translated, it gives CSVDRGQSGYTF.